The T cell receptor (beta chain) under discussion was sequenced for a study of blood T cell repertoires in COVID-19. As for the study in general: COVID-19 samples from acute and convalescent phases originated in the United States, Italy and Spain. Sample material is recorded as cDNA or gDNA derived from T cells, B-cell-depleted T cells, or PBMCs.

Original methodology: Researchers report that nucleated cell counts were estimated from reference gene primer amplification. The repertoire was sequenced with immunoSEQ multiplex PCR; TCRdb's copy has only in-frame clones and lacks some. That table gives V, J and clone size, and the DNA gave D and trimming. Among about 200,000 clones, 84% were seen once, and the ten largest hold roughly 8%. Germline loops: CDR1 KGHSH, CDR2 LQKENI. The CDR3 sequence is 15 residues long. Trimming at V came to 3 bases and at J to 2 bases, leaving 4 bases not matched to a gene. The TCR comes from a woman aged 45-59 years with active or convalescent COVID-19. Sequenced material: peripheral blood. The chain joins TRBV18 to TRBJ2-1; 7 bases line up with TRBD2. The CDR3 sequence: CASSPSAGTYNEQFF. As DNA, the CDR3 is TGTGCCAGCTCACCTTCAGCGGGAACCTACAATGAGCAGTTCTTC.